This T cell receptor beta chain was captured in a study of cytomegalovirus exposure and HLA in healthy donors. This clone appeared once. Data came from immunoSEQ multiplex PCR; TCRdb stores just in-frame clones and leaves some out. The data show tens of thousands of clones, with roughly 89% seen just once and less than 5% held by the top ten. This CDR3 has 15 residues. V gave up 2 bases and J gave up 4 bases; unmatched junction bases: 7. CDR1 is MGHRA and CDR2 is YSYEKL in the germline V gene. The sequenced sample consisted of PBMCs. The chain has TRBV4-1 and TRBJ1-1; 7 positions match TRBD1. This TCR derives from a woman in her late teens or twenties in good health and CMV-seropositive. Here the CDR3 reads CASSQTQGFGTEAFF. The DNA for the CDR3 is TGCGCCAGCAGCCAAACACAGGGGTTTGGCACTGAAGCTTTCTTT.